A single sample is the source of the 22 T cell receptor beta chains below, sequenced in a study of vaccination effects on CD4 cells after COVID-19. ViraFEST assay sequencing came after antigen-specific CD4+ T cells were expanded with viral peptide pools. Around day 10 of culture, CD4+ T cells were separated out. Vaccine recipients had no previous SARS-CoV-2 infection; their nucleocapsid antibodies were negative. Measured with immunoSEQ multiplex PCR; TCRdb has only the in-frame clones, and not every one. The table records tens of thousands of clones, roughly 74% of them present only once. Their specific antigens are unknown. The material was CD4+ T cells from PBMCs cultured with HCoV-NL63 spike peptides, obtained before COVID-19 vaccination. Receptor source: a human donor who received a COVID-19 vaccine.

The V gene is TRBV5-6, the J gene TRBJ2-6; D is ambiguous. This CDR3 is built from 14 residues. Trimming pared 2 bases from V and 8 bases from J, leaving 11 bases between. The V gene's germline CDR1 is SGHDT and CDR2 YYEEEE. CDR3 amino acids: CASSFGQVPNVLTF. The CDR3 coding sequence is TGTGCCAGCAGCTTCGGCCAGGTACCCAACGTCCTGACTTTC.

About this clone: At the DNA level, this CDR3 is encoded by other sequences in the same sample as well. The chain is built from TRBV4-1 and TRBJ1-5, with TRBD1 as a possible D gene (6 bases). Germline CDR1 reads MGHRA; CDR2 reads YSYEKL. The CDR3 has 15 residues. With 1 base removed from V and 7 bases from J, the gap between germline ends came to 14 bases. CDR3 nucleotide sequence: TGCGCCAGCAGCCAAGCAGGACAGCTCAGGCAGCCCCAGCATTTT. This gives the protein CASSQAGQLRQPQHF.

This chain's CDR3 is CSAQGSVGYGYTF. In nucleotides, the CDR3 is TGCAGCGCACAGGGGTCCGTCGGGTATGGCTACACCTTC. This chain uses TRBV29-1 with TRBJ1-2, with 7 positions matching TRBD1. The V gene end was trimmed by 7 bases and the J gene end by 5 bases; junction bases not matched to a gene: 10. CDR3 length: 13 residues. CDR1 and CDR2 (germline): SQVTM, ANQGSEA.

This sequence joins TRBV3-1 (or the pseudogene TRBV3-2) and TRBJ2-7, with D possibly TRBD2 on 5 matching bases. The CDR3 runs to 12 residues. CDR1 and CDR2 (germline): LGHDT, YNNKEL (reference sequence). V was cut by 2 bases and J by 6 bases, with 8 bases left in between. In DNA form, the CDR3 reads TGTGCCAGCAGCCAACGGGGTGGCGAGCAGTACGTC. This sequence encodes CASSQRGGEQYV.

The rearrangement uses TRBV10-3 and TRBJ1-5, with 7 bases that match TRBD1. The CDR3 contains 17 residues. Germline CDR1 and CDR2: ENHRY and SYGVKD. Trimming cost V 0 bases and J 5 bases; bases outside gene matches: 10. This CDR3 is CAISESPVQGVDQPQHF. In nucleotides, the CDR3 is TGTGCCATCAGTGAGTCCCCGGTGCAGGGGGTGGATCAGCCCCAGCATTTT.

CDR3 protein: CASSLGTVTGELFF. CDR3 DNA sequence: TGCGCCAGCAGCTTAGGGACGGTCACCGGGGAGCTGTTTTTT. The chain combines TRBV5-1 with TRBJ2-2; possibly TRBD1 or TRBD2 for D (5 bases each). The ends were cut back, 2 bases at V and 4 bases at J, with 9 bases in the middle. The CDR3 loop spans 14 amino acids. The germline V gene encodes CDR1 SGHRS and CDR2 YFSETQ.

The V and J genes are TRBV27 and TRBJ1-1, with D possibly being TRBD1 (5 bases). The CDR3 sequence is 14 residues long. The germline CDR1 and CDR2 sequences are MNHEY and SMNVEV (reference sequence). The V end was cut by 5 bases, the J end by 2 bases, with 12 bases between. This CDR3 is CASSLQVRNTEAFF. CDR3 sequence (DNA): TGTGCCAGCAGTCTACAGGTTCGAAACACTGAAGCTTTCTTT.

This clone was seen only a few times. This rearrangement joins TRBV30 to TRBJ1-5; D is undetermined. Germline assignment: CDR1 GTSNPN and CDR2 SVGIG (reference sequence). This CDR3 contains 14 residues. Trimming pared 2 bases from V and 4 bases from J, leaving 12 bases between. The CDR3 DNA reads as TGTGCCTGGAGTCCGACGGGTCCTAATCAGCCCCAGCATTTT. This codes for CAWSPTGPNQPQHF. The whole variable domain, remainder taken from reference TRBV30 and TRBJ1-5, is SQTIHQWPATLVQPVGSPLSLECTVEGTSNPNLYWYRQAAGRGLQLLFYSVGIGQISSEVPQNLSASRPQDRQFILSSKKLLLSDSGFYLCAWSPTGPNQPQHFGDGTRLSIL.

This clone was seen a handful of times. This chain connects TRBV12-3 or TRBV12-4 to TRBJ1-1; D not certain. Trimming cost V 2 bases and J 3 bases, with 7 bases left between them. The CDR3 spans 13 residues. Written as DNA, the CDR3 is TGTGCCAGCAGTTTACAGGTTTACACTGAAGCTTTCTTT. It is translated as CASSLQVYTEAFF.

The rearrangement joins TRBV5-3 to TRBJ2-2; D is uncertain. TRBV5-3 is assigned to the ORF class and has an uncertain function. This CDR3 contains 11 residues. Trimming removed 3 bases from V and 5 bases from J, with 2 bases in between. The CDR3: CARSSTGELFF. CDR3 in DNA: TGTGCCAGAAGCTCTACCGGGGAGCTGTTTTTT.

The CDR3 bases are TGTGCCAGCAGTTTAGCTAGCGATCAAGAGACCCAGTACTTC. Amino acids: CASSLASDQETQYF. The chain carries TRBV2 and TRBJ2-5; possible D gene TRBD2, 6 bases. V gave up 5 bases and J gave up 2 bases, with 12 bases separating them. In germline, CDR1 is SNHLY, CDR2 FYNNEI. CDR3 length: 14 amino acids.

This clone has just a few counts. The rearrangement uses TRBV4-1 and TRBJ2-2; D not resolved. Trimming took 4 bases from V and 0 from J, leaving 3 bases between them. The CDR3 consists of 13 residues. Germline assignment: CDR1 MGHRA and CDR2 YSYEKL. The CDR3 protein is CASSRSNTGELFF. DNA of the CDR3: TGCGCCAGCAGCCGATCGAACACCGGGGAGCTGTTTTTT.

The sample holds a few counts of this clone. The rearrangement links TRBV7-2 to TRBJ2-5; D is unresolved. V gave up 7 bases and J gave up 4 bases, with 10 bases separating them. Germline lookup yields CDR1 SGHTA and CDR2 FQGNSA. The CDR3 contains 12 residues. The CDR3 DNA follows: TGTGCCAGCACCCGCTATGGAGAGACCCAGTACTTC. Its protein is CASTRYGETQYF.

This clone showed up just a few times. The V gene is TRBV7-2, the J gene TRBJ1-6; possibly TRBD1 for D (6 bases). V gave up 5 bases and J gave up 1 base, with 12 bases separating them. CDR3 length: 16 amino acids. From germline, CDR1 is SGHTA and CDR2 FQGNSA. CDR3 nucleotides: TGTGCCAGCAGCCCGGGGGGGGCTTCCTATAATTCACCCCTCCACTTT. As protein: CASSPGGASYNSPLHF.

The CDR3 loop is CASSRTGASGNTIYF. DNA of the CDR3: TGTGCCAGCAGTCGGACAGGGGCCTCTGGAAACACCATATATTTT. V and J are TRBV25-1 and TRBJ1-3; 9 nucleotides line up with TRBD1. This CDR3 contains 15 residues. V shed 5 bases, J shed 0 bases, and the junction held 2 bases outside the gene matches. Germline V gene data show CDR1 as MGHDK and CDR2 as SYGVNS.

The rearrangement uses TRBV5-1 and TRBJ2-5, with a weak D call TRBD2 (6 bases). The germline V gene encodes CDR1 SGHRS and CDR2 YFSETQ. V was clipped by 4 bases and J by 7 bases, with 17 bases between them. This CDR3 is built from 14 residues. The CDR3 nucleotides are TGCGCCAGCAGCCTGGAGGGCTTCCGGACGACCCAGTACTTC. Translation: CASSLEGFRTTQYF.

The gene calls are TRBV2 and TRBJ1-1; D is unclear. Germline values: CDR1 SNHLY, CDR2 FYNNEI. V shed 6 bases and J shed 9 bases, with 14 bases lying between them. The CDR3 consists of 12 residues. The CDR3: CASSDSGFQAFF. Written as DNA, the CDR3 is TGTGCCAGCAGCGATTCCGGGTTTCAAGCTTTCTTT.

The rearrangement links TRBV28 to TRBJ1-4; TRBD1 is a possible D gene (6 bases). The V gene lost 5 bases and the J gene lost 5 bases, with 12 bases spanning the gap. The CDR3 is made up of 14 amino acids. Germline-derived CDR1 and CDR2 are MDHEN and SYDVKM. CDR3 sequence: CASSPWGANEKLFF. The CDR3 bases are TGTGCCAGCAGTCCGTGGGGGGCGAATGAAAAACTGTTTTTT.

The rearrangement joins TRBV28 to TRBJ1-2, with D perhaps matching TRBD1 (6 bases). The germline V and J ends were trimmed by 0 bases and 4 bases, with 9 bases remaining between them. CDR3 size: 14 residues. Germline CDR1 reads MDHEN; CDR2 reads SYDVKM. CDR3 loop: CASSLWTGSYGYTF. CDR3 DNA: TGTGCCAGCAGTTTATGGACAGGCAGCTATGGCTACACCTTC.

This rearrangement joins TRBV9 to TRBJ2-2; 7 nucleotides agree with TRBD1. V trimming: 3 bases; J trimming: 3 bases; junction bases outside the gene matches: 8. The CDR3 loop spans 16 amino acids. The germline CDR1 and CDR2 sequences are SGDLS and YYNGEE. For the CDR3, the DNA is TGTGCCAGCAGCGGACAAGGGACAGTAGACACCGGGGAGCTGTTTTTT. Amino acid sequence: CASSGQGTVDTGELFF.

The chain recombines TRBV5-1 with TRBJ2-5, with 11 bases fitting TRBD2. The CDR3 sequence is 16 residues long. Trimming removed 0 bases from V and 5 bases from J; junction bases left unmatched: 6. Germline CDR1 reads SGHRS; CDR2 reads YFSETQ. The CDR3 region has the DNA TGCGCCAGCAGCTTGGCCGGTAGCGGGGGGGCGGAGACCCAGTACTTC. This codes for CASSLAGSGGAETQYF.

CDR3 nucleotides: TGTGCCAGCAGCTTTGGGCCTAGCGGGCAGTATTTT. Protein: CASSFGPSGQYF. The chain carries TRBV6-2 or TRBV6-3 and TRBJ2-3, with 7 positions matching TRBD2. The germline CDR1 and CDR2 sequences are MNHEY and SVGEGT. The CDR3 runs 12 residues. V gave up 6 bases and J gave up 11 bases; unmatched junction bases: 8.